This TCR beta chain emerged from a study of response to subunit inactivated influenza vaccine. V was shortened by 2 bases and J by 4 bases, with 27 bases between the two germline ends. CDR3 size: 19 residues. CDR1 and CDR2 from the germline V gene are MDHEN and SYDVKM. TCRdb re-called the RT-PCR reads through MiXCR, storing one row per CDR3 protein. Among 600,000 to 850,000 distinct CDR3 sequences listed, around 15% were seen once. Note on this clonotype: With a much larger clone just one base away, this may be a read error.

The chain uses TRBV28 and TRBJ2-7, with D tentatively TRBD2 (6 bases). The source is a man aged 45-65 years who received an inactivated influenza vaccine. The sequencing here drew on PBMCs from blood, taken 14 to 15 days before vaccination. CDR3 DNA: TGTGCCAGCAGTTTAGAATGGCGGGGTTCGAGGAGGACGAATTACGAGCAGTACTTC. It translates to CASSLEWRGSRRTNYEQYF.